A single T cell receptor beta chain is shown here with its context. Naive CD8 cells lacked CD45RO and underwent positive selection for CCR7, leaving out terminally differentiated effector memory CD45RA+ cells. Libraries were prepared by immunoSEQ multiplex PCR; TCRdb keeps only in-frame clonotypes and omits some of them. The sample lists around 2,100,000 clones, about 95% occurring once. The CDR3 has 15 residues. The ends were cut back, 4 bases at V and 5 bases at J, with 20 bases in the middle. Germline loops: CDR1 SQVTM, CDR2 ANQGSEA. This sample is part of a study of shared clonotypes between healthy human individuals. Overall study context: A donor's plate count was three for CD4 naive and three for CD4 memory; CD8 naive had two and CD8 memory one.

This rearrangement joins TRBV29-1 to TRBJ2-5; possibly TRBD2 for D (5 bases). The receptor's source is a young man in good health. Sequencing was carried out using naive CD8+ T cells sorted from blood. The CDR3 protein is CSVVGPDAGLETQYF. In DNA, the CDR3 is TGCAGCGTTGTTGGGCCAGACGCGGGTTTGGAGACCCAGTACTTC.